This T cell receptor (beta chain) was identified in a study of blood T cell repertoires in COVID-19. Study-wide background: Samples of COVID-19 (acute and convalescent) were obtained from the United States, Italy and Spain. Sample material is recorded as cDNA or gDNA derived from T cells, B-cell-depleted T cells, or PBMCs.

From germline, CDR1 is MDHEN and CDR2 SYDVKM. The CDR3 extends over 12 amino acids. Deletions cut 8 bases from V and 0 bases from J, with 8 bases between. Adults between roughly 18 and 90 years of age took part from under 30 US areas. Study processing details: Reference gene primer amplification in the assay estimated nucleated cell counts. Profiled with immunoSEQ multiplex PCR; TCRdb holds only in-frame clones, not every one. D and trimming come from the DNA, and the V and J calls and clone size come from that table. The profile shows 110,000 to 150,000 clones, approximately 78% of them singletons. The clonotype comes from a woman aged 50 to 60 who had recovered from COVID-19. Sequenced: PBMCs or T cells enriched from blood (not recorded which). The chain links TRBV28 to TRBJ2-7; a possible D gene is TRBD2 (5 bases). DNA for the CDR3: TGTGCCAGCGTCAGCGGCTCCTACGAGCAGTACTTC. It encodes CASVSGSYEQYF.